Listed below are T cell receptor beta chains from one sample, sequenced in a study of shared clonotypes between healthy human individuals. This table comes from immunoSEQ multiplex PCR, and its TCRdb copy is limited to in-frame clones, with some not included. The sample shows approximately 840,000 clones, about 96% of them seen only once. Input material: naive CD8+ T cells sorted from blood. Receptors originate from a man aged 30 to 39 in good health. Each CDR3 is given with its conserved first and last residue. D genes are given only for firm matches. Rows give clone size only sometimes, using once, few, many, or a class for an expanded clone.

j_gene | abundance | d_gene | v_gene | CDR3aa | CDR3nt
TRBJ1-2 | - | - | TRBV2 | CASNEDYGYTF | TGTGCCAGCAATGAAGACTATGGCTACACCTTC
TRBJ1-5 | - | TRBD1 | TRBV27 | CASSEGAGGSSQPQHF | TGTGCCAGCAGTGAGGGTGCAGGGGGCAGTTCTCAGCCCCAGCATTTT
TRBJ2-7 | - | - | TRBV27 | CASSSVYDSPPYEQYF | TGTGCCAGCAGTTCCGTTTACGACAGTCCACCCTACGAGCAGTACTTC
TRBJ2-1 | - | - | TRBV15 | CATSPGTGYNEQFF | TGTGCCACCAGTCCCGGGACCGGTTACAATGAGCAGTTCTTC
TRBJ2-1 | once | - | TRBV27 | CASSSGTTYNEQFF | TGTGCCAGCAGTTCCGGGACAACCTACAATGAGCAGTTCTTC
TRBJ2-3 | - | - | TRBV19 | CASSIVRTDTQYF | TGTGCCAGTAGTATAGTTCGCACAGATACGCAGTATTTT
TRBJ2-3 | - | - | TRBV2 | CASSEGRGEWDTQYF | TGTGCCAGCAGTGAGGGGCGGGGTGAATGGGATACGCAGTATTTT
TRBJ2-7 | - | TRBD1 | TRBV5-5 | CASSLVRDRVEQYF | TGTGCCAGCAGCTTGGTCCGGGACAGGGTCGAGCAGTACTTC
TRBJ1-2 | - | - | TRBV27 | CASSSTSRRGPTYGYTF | TGTGCCAGCAGCTCAACTTCCCGACGAGGCCCCACTTATGGCTACACCTTC
TRBJ1-5 | - | - | TRBV19 | CASSMSKNQPQHF | TGTGCCAGTAGTATGTCAAAAAATCAGCCCCAGCATTTT